Included here is one TCR beta chain sequence, with context. Its antigen is not known. RNA transcripts yielded amplified TCR beta CDR3 regions. HTBI primers drove first-round RT-PCR of the TCR CDR3. TCRdb redid the calling of the multiplex PCR reads with MiXCR, one entry per CDR3 protein. The sample holds hundreds of thousands of distinct CDR3 sequences, roughly 40% seen once. The sample is drawn from a study of T cells in Graves' hyperthyroidism and ophthalmopathy. Whole-study results and caveats: Clonotypes that were expanded in thyroid above 0.001 mostly appeared in blood too.

CDR1 and CDR2 (germline): MNHEY, SVGAGI. The CDR3 is 13 residues long. V lost 8 bases and J 6 bases, leaving 17 bases between the germline ends. Graves' hyperthyroidism is called stable when ophthalmopathy does not progress within 18 months. Input material: blood. This TCR derives from a man younger than 35 with Graves' hyperthyroidism. This chain connects TRBV6-5 to TRBJ2-7; D is possibly TRBD1 (5 bases). The CDR3 sequence: CASQGAQFVEQYF. CDR3 nucleotides: TGTGCCAGCCAGGGCGCTCAGTTCGTCGAGCAGTACTTC.